One TCR beta chain is described in this entry. Using immunoSEQ multiplex PCR, the repertoire was profiled, and TCRdb retains in-frame clones only, with some absent. The data hold more than 65,000 clones, with around 90% observed a single time. This CDR3 is 17 amino acids long. This entry is derived from a study of technical replicates of blood from a few donors. The chain uses TRBV12-2 and TRBJ2-3; the D call in the table, TRBD2, was not verified against the DNA. TRBV12-2 has pseudogene status. The clonotype originates from a human donor in good health. Some clones in this sample may be carry-over from other donors' samples. Sequences were obtained from PBMCs. The CDR3 nucleotides read TGTGCAAGTCCCCAGGGTTCTAGCGGGGACCGCACAGATACGCAGTATTTT. It encodes CASPQGSSGDRTDTQYF.